A selection of T cell receptor beta chains follows, all from one sample in a study of PD-1 blockade in classical Hodgkin lymphoma. Clones were read by immunoSEQ multiplex PCR, and TCRdb kept only the in-frame ones, dropping some. The repertoire holds under 100,000 clones, with approximately 80% as singletons. The starting material was peripheral blood mononuclear cells (PBMCs), obtained at baseline. These receptors came from a human donor with classical Hodgkin lymphoma. Both conserved end residues are part of each CDR3. D genes are given only for firm matches. The listing skips clone size in some rows; elsewhere it reads once, few, many or a size class.

>-|-|TRBJ2-3|TRBV7-9
TGTGCCAGCAGCTCCCCTCTCACAGATACGCAGTATTTT
CASSSPLTDTQYF
>TRBD1|-|TRBJ2-1|TRBV18
TGTGCCAGCTCACCCGAACCGGGACAGGGGGGCGGTGAGCAGTTCTTC
CASSPEPGQGGGEQFF
>TRBD2|-|TRBJ2-5|TRBV6-5
TGTGCCAGCAACGGGGGGGACCAAGAGACCCAGTACTTC
CASNGGDQETQYF
>-|-|TRBJ2-7|TRBV23-1
TGCGCCAGACGACAACGCGACGGGCAGGGTCCATCCTACGAGCAGTACTTC
CARRQRDGQGPSYEQYF
>-|few|TRBJ1-5|TRBV6-6
TGTGCCAGCAGTTACTCGGGGGGTAGCAATCAGCCCCAGCATTTT
CASSYSGGSNQPQHF
>TRBD2|-|TRBJ2-3|TRBV14
TGTGCCAGCAGCCTCCTGGCGGGAGTTGGCACAGATACGCAGTATTTT
CASSLLAGVGTDTQYF
>-|-|TRBJ2-3|TRBV9
TGTGCCAGCAGCGTAGTCGGTAGCACCACAGATACGCAGTATTTT
CASSVVGSTTDTQYF
>TRBD2|-|TRBJ2-5|TRBV11-3
TGTGCCAGCAGCTTTCGGGGGGACGAGACCCAGTACTTC
CASSFRGDETQYF
>-|few|TRBJ1-2|TRBV15
TGTGCCACCAGCAGAGATGGGCTAGGTGCTGGGGACTTC
CATSRDGLGAGDF
>TRBD2|-|TRBJ2-7|TRBV6-1
TGTGCCAGCACCGTCGGCGGGAGTGGCTCCTACGAGCAGTACTTC
CASTVGGSGSYEQYF
>-|-|TRBJ2-1|TRBV10-3
TGTGCCATCAACCGGGACCCATCCTACAATGAGCAGTTCTTC
CAINRDPSYNEQFF
>TRBD1|-|TRBJ1-4|TRBV27
TGTGCCAGCAGTTTATTGCAGGGGGTGGGACCCGACGAAAAACTGTTTTTT
CASSLLQGVGPDEKLFF
>-|-|TRBJ2-3|TRBV11-3
TGTGCCAGCAGCTTAGGAGGTGGGGGCACAGATACGCAGTATTTT
CASSLGGGGTDTQYF
>-|-|TRBJ2-2|TRBV4-3
TGCGCCAGCAGCCAAGCTGCCCCTAGCACCGGGGAGCTGTTTTTT
CASSQAAPSTGELFF
>-|-|TRBJ2-2|TRBV10-3
TGTGCCATCAGTGAAAGTGGGGGAGATGCCGGGGAGCTGTTTTTT
CAISESGGDAGELFF
>-|once|TRBJ2-5|TRBV7-7
TGTGCCAGCAGCTCAGCAGTTGGAGAGACCCAGTACTTC
CASSSAVGETQYF
>-|-|TRBJ2-1|TRBV6-1
TGTGCCAGCAATCAGGGGCCAAACAATGAGCAGTTCTTC
CASNQGPNNEQFF
>-|-|TRBJ1-1|TRBV28
TGTGCCACTCGCGCGGGCGAAGCTTTCTTT
CATRAGEAFF
>-|few|TRBJ2-1|TRBV9
TGTGCCAGCAGCGTAGGTTCCTCCTCGAGCTCCTACAATGAGCAGTTCTTC
CASSVGSSSSSYNEQFF
>TRBD1|-|TRBJ2-5|TRBV27
TGTGCCAGCAGCCTAAGAGTCGGACAGGGACGGGAGACCCAGTACTTC
CASSLRVGQGRETQYF
>-|-|TRBJ2-7|TRBV27
TGTGCCAGCAGGAAAAGCTCCTACGAGCAGTACTTC
CASRKSSYEQYF
>-|-|TRBJ2-7|TRBV5-1
TGCGCCAGCAGCTTAGGCCAGCCTGAGCAGTACTTC
CASSLGQPEQYF
>-|-|TRBJ1-5|TRBV6-1
TGTGCCAGCACCCTCAACGGCCAGAAAGTCGGGCCCCAGCATTTT
CASTLNGQKVGPQHF
>-|-|TRBJ2-1|TRBV10-3
TGTGCCATCAGTGACCTGGATGAGCAGTTCTTC
CAISDLDEQFF
>TRBD2|-|TRBJ2-3|TRBV5-1
TGCGCCAGCAGCAGACTAGCGGGGGACACAGATACGCAGTATTTT
CASSRLAGDTDTQYF
>-|-|TRBJ1-2|TRBV10-3
TGTGCCATCAGGCCCCAAGGCCCTAACTATGGCTACACCTTC
CAIRPQGPNYGYTF
>-|-|TRBJ2-5|TRBV18
TGTGCCAGCTCACCTGGGGCAGCTCAGTACTTC
CASSPGAAQYF
>TRBD2|few|TRBJ2-5|TRBV28
TGTGCCAGCAGTTTATACTGGGCGGGAGGAGAGACCCAGTACTTC
CASSLYWAGGETQYF
>TRBD1|-|TRBJ2-7|TRBV7-2
TGTGCCAGCAGCTACGGACAGGGGTGGGAGCAGTACTTC
CASSYGQGWEQYF
>TRBD1|-|TRBJ1-1|TRBV4-1
TGCGCCAGCAGCACTGGACAGGGGGCTTACACTGAAGCTTTCTTT
CASSTGQGAYTEAFF
>TRBD1|-|TRBJ1-2|TRBV19
TGTGCCATCCGGGACAGGAGTAAAGCTGACTATGGCTACACCTTC
CAIRDRSKADYGYTF
>-|-|TRBJ2-5|TRBV12-5
TGTGCTAGTGGTTCCTCCGGGACTTCAAGTGGGACCCAGTACTTC
CASGSSGTSSGTQYF
>TRBD1|-|TRBJ2-7|TRBV7-2
TGTGCCAGCAGCAGGGCCTCCACCGGGACAGTTTCCTACGAGCAGTACTTC
CASSRASTGTVSYEQYF
>-|-|TRBJ1-1|TRBV11-2
TGTGCCAGCAGCCCAGGCCTGCCCCAGGGCACTGAAGCTTTCTTT
CASSPGLPQGTEAFF
>-|-|TRBJ2-4|TRBV5-1
TGCGCCAGCAGCATGGACCCTTCGACGGACAAAATAGCCAAAAACATTCAGTACTTC
CASSMDPSTDKIAKNIQYF
>TRBD2|-|TRBJ2-2|TRBV4-1
TGCGCCAGCAGCCCACTAGCGGGATGGCTGGGCGGGGAGCTGTTTTTT
CASSPLAGWLGGELFF
>-|-|TRBJ2-2|TRBV19
TGTGCCAGTTCCGGGACGGTCAACACCGGGGAGCTGTTTTTT
CASSGTVNTGELFF
>TRBD2|-|TRBJ2-7|TRBV19
TGTGCCAGTAGCATTACTAGCGGGCCTTTCGAGCAGTACTTC
CASSITSGPFEQYF
>-|once|TRBJ1-5|TRBV6-5
TGTGCCAGCAGTTATCGTTGGTCTAGCAATCAGCCCCAGCATTTT
CASSYRWSSNQPQHF
>-|-|TRBJ1-1|TRBV7-9
TGTGCCAGCAGCTTTCCTCCAGGGAACACTGAAGCTTTCTTT
CASSFPPGNTEAFF
>TRBD2|-|TRBJ2-2|TRBV7-8
TGTGCCAGCAGCCCTCGGACTAGAGGGACCGGGGAGCTGTTTTTT
CASSPRTRGTGELFF
>-|-|TRBJ2-1|TRBV7-9
TGTGCCAGCAGCACTAGGAGCAGCGGTCGCAGATTGAGGGATGAGCAGTTCTTC
CASSTRSSGRRLRDEQFF
>-|once|TRBJ1-5|TRBV6-5
TGTGCCAGCAGCCCCATATACAATAGCAATCAGCCCCAGCATTTT
CASSPIYNSNQPQHF
>-|many|TRBJ2-2|TRBV10-2
TGCGCCAGCCGGAGATCGAGGGCCGGGGAGCTGTTTTTT
CASRRSRAGELFF
>TRBD1|-|TRBJ1-5|TRBV28
TGTGCCAGCAGCCGCTCTGGACAGGGGGGTCGTCAGCCCCAGCATTTT
CASSRSGQGGRQPQHF
>TRBD1|few|TRBJ2-7|TRBV27
TGTGCCAGCAGTTCCCTGACAGGGTCTCGAGAGCAGTACTTC
CASSSLTGSREQYF
>-|-|TRBJ2-1|TRBV6-5
TGTGCCAGCACCAAACAGGGCTACAATGAGCAGTTCTTC
CASTKQGYNEQFF
>TRBD1|few|TRBJ1-2|TRBV5-1
TGCGCCAGCAGCTTCGGGGACAGGGTCTATGGCTACACCTTC
CASSFGDRVYGYTF
>-|-|TRBJ1-1|TRBV11-2
TGTGCCAGCAGCTTAGGAACGAGCGCCTGGGAAGCTTTCTTT
CASSLGTSAWEAFF
>-|few|TRBJ2-7|TRBV2
TGTGCCAGCAGTGGAGACGCCTACGAGCAGTACTTC
CASSGDAYEQYF
>-|-|TRBJ2-7|TRBV7-9
TGTGCCAGCAGCTTAGGGACACAATACGAGCAGTACTTC
CASSLGTQYEQYF
>TRBD1|few|TRBJ1-1|TRBV6-1
TGTGCCAGTACGAGACAGGGGGACGCTTTCTTT
CASTRQGDAFF
>TRBD2|-|TRBJ2-2|TRBV10-3
TGTGCCATAAGCGGGAGTCACACCGGGGAGCTGTTTTTT
CAISGSHTGELFF
>-|few|TRBJ2-2|TRBV7-3
TGTGCCAGCAGCGCTCGACAGAAACCCGGGGAGCTGTTTTTT
CASSARQKPGELFF
>-|-|TRBJ2-7|TRBV19
TGTGCCAGTAGTACGCGGGTTTTAACCTACGAGCAGTACTTC
CASSTRVLTYEQYF